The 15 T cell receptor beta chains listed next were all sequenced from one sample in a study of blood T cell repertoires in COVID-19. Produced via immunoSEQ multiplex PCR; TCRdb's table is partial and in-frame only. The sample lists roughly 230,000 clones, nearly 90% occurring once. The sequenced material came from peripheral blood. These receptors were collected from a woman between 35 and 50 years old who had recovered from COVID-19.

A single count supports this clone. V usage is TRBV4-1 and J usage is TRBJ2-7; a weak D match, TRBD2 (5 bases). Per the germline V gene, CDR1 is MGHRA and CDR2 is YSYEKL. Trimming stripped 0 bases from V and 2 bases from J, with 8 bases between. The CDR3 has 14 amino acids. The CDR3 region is CASSQEWGAYEQYF. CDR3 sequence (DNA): TGCGCCAGCAGCCAAGAGTGGGGAGCCTACGAGCAGTACTTC.

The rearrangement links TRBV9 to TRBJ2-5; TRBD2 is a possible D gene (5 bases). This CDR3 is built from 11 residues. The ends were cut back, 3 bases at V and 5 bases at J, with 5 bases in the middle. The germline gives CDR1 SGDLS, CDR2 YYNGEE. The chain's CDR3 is CASSGGETQYF. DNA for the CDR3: TGTGCCAGCAGCGGCGGGGAGACCCAGTACTTC.

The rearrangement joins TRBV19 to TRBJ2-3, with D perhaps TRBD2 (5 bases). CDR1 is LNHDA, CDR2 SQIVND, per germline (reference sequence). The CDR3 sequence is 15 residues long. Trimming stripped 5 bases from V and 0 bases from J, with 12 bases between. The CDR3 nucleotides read TGTGCCAGTAGTGCGAGCGGACCTAGCACAGATACGCAGTATTTT. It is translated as CASSASGPSTDTQYF.

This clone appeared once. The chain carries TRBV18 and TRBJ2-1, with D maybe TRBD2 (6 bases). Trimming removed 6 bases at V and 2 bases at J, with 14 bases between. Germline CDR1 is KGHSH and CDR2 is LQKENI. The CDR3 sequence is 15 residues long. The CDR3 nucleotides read TGTGCCAGCTCTCTTTCTAGCGAAACCTACAATGAGCAGTTCTTC. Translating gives CASSLSSETYNEQFF.

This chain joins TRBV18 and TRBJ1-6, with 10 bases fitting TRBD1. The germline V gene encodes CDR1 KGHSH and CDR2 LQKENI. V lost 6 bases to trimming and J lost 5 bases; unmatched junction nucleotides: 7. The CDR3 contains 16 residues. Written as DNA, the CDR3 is TGTGCCAGCTCCCGTTATGACAGGGGGCATAATTCACCCCTCCACTTT. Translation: CASSRYDRGHNSPLHF.

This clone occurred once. The CDR3, as DNA: TGTGCCAGCAGTTACTCTATCACAGATACGCAGTATTTT. This encodes CASSYSITDTQYF. The chain carries TRBV6-5 and TRBJ2-3, with unresolved D. CDR1 is MNHEY and CDR2 is SVGAGI in the germline V gene. The V end was cut by 0 bases, the J end by 2 bases, with 3 bases between. This CDR3 comprises 13 residues.

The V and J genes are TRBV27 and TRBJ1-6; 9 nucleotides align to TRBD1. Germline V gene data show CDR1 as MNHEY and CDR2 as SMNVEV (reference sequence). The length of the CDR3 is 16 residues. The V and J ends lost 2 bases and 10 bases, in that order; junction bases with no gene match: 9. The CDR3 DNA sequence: TGTGCCAGCAGTTTAAAAGGGACAGGGTTTTTGTCACCCCTCCACTTT. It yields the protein CASSLKGTGFLSPLHF.

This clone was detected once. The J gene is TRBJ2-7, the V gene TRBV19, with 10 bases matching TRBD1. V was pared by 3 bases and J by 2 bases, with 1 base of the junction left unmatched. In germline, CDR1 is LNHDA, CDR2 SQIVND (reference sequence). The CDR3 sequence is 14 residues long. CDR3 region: CASSIGTGAYEQYF. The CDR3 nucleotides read TGTGCCAGTAGTATCGGGACAGGGGCCTACGAGCAGTACTTC.

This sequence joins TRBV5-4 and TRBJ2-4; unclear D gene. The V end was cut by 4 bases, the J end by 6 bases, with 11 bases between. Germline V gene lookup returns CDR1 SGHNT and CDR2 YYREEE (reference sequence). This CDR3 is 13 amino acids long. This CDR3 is CASSGEGGNIQYF. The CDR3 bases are TGTGCCAGCAGCGGAGAAGGCGGAAACATTCAGTACTTC.

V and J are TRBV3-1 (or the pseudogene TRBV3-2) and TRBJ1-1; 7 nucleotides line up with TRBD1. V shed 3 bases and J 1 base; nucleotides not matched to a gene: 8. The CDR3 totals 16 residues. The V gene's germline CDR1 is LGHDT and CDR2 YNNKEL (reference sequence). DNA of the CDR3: TGTGCCAGCAGCCATACTCAGGGGGGTGCGAACACTGAAGCTTTCTTT. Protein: CASSHTQGGANTEAFF.

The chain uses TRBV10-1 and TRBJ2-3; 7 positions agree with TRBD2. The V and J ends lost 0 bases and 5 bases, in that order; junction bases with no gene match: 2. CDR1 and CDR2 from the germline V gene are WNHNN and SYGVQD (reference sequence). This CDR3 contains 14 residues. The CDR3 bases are TGCGCCAGCAGTGAGTCCTTAGCGGGAGATACGCAGTATTTT. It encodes CASSESLAGDTQYF.

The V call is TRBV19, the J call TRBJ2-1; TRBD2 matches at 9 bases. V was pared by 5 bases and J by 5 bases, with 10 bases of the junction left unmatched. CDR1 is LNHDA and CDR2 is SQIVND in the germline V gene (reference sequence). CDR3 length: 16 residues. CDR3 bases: TGTGCCAGTAGTCTCCTAGGGGCGGGGGGGCACAATGAGCAGTTCTTC. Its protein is CASSLLGAGGHNEQFF.

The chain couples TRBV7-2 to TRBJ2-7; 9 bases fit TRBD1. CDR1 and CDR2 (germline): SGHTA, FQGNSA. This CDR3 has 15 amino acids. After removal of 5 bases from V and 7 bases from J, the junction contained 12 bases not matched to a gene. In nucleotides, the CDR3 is TGTGCCAGCAGCGAGCTAGGGTTGGGGACAGGGGAGCAGTACTTC. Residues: CASSELGLGTGEQYF.

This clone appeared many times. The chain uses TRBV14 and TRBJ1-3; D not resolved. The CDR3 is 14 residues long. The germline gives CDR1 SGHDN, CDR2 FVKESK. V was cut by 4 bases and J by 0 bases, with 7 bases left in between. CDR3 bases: TGTGCCAGCAGCCCACATTACTCTGGAAACACCATATATTTT. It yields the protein CASSPHYSGNTIYF. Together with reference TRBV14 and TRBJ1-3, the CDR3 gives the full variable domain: EAGVTQFPSHSVIEKGQTVTLRCDPISGHDNLYWYRRVMGKEIKFLLHFVKESKQDESGMPNNRFLAERTGGTYSTLKVQPAELEDSGVYFCASSPHYSGNTIYFGEGSWLTVV.

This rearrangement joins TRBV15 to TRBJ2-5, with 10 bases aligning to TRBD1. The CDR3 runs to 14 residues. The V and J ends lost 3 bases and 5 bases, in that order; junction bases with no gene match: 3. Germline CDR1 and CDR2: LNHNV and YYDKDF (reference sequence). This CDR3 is CATSSRTGGETQYF. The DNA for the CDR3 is TGTGCCACCAGCAGCCGGACAGGGGGGGAGACCCAGTACTTC.